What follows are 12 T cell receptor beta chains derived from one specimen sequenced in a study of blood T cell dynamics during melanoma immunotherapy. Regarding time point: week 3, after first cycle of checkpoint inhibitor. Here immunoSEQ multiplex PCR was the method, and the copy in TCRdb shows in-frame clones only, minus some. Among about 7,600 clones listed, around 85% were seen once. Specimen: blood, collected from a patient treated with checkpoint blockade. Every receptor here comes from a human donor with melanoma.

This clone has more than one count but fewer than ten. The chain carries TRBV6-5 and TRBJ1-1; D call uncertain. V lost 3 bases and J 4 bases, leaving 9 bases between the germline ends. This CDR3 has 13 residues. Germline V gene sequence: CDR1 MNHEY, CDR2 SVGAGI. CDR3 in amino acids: CASSYQGSTEAFF. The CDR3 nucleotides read TGTGCCAGCAGTTATCAAGGGAGCACTGAAGCTTTCTTT.

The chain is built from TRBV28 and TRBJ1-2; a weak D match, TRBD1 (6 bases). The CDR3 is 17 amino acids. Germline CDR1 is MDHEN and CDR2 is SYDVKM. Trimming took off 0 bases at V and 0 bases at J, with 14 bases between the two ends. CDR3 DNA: TGTGCCAGCAGTTTATGGGGCCGGACAGCAGCTAACTATGGCTACACCTTC. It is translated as CASSLWGRTAANYGYTF.

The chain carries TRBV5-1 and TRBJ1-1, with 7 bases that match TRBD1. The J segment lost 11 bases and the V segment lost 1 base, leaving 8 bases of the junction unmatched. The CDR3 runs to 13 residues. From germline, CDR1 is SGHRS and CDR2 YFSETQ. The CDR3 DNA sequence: TGCGCCAGCAGCTTGTTAGAAGGGGGCGCCGCTTTCTTT. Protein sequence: CASSLLEGGAAFF.

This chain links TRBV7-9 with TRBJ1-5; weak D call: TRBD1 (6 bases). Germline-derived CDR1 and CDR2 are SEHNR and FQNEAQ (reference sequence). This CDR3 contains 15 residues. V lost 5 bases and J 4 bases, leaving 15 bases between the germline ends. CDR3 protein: CASSRGGGENQPQHF. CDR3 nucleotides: TGTGCCAGCAGCCGAGGAGGGGGGGAGAATCAGCCCCAGCATTTT.

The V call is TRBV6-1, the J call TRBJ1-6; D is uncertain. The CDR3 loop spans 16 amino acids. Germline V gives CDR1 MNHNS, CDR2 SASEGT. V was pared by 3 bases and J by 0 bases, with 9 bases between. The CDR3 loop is CASSEVGVSYNSPLHF. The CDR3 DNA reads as TGTGCCAGCAGTGAGGTGGGCGTCTCCTATAATTCACCCCTCCACTTT.

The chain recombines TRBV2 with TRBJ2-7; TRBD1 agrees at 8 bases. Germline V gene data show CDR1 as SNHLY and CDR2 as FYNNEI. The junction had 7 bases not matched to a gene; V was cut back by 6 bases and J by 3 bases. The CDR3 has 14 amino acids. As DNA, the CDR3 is TGTGCCAGCAGCCTGACAGGGGTTAACTACGAGCAGTACTTC. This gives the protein CASSLTGVNYEQYF.

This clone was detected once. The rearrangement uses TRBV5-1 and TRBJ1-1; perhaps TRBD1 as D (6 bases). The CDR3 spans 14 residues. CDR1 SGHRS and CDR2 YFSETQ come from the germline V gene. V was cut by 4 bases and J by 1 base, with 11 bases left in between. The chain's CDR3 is CASSVQGPNTEAFF. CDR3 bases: TGCGCCAGCAGCGTACAGGGACCGAACACTGAAGCTTTCTTT.

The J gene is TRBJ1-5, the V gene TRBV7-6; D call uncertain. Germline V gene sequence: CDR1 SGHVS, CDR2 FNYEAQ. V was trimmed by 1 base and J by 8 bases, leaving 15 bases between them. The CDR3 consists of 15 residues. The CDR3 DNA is TGTGCCAGCAGCTTAGGTCTAACCTCCTCAGAGCCCCAGCATTTT. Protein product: CASSLGLTSSEPQHF.

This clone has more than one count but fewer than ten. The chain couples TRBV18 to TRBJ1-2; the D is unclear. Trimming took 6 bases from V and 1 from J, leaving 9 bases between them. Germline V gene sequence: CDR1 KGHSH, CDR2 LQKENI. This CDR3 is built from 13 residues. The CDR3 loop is CASSLTDNYGYTF. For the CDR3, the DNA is TGTGCCAGCTCCCTCACAGATAACTATGGCTACACCTTC.

The CDR3 loop reads CASSKGRARYEQYV. The CDR3 DNA is TGTGCCAGCAGTAAGGGGCGAGCTCGCTACGAGCAGTACGTC. The chain is built from TRBV6-1 and TRBJ2-7; D perhaps matches TRBD1 (5 bases). V dropped 5 bases and J dropped 3 bases, with 14 bases sitting between them. The CDR3 length is 14 residues. The germline V gene has CDR1 MNHNS and CDR2 SASEGT.

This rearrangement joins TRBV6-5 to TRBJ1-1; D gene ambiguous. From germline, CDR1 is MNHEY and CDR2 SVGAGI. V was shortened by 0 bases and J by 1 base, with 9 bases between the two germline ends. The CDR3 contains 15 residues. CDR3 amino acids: CASSYSRTGNTEAFF. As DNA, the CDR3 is TGTGCCAGCAGTTACTCAAGAACGGGGAACACTGAAGCTTTCTTT.

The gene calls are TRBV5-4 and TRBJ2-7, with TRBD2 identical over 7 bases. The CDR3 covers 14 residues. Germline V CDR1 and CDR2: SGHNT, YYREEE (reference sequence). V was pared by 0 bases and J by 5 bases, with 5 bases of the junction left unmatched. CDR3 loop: CASSLGGGMNEQYF. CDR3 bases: TGTGCCAGCAGCTTGGGGGGAGGGATGAACGAGCAGTACTTC.